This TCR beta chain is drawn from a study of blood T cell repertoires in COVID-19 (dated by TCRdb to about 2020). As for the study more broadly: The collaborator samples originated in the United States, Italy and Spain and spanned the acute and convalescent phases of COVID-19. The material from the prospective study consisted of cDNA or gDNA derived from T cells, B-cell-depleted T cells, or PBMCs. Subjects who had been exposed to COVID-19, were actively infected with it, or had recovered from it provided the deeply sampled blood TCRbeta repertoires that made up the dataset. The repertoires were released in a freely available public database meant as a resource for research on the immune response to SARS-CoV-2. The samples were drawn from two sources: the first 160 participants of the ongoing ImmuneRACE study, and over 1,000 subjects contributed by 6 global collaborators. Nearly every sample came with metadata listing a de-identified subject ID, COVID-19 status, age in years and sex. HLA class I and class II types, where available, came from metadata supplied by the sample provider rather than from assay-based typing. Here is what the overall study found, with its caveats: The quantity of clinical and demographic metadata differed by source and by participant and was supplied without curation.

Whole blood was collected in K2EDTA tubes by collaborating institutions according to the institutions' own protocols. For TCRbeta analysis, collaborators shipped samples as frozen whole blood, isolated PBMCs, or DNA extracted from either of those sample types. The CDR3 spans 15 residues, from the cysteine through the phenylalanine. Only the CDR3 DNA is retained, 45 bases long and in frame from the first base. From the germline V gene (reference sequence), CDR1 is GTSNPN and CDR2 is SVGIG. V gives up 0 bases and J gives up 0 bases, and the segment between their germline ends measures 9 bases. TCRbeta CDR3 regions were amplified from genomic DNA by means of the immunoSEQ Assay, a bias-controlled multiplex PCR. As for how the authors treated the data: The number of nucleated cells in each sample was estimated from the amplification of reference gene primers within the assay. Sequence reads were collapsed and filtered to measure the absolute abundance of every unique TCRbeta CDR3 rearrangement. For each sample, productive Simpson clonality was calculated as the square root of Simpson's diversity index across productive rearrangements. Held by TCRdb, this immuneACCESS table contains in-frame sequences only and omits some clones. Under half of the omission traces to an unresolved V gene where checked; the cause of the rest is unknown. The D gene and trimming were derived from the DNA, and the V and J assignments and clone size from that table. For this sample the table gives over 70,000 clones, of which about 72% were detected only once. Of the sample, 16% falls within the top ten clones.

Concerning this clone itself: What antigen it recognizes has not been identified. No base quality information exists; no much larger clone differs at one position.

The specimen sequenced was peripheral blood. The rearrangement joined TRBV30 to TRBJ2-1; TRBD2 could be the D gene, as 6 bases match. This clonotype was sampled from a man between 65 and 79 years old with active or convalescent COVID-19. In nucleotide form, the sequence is TGTGCCTGGAGTGTACGGCGGGGCTCCTACAATGAGCAGTTCTTC. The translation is CAWSVRRGSYNEQFF.